The clone carrying this TCR beta chain showed up just once. The junction had 8 bases not matched to a gene; V was cut back by 5 bases and J by 6 bases. Germline V lookup: CDR1 SEHNR, CDR2 FQNEAQ (reference sequence). The CDR3 sequence is 15 residues long. This sample is drawn from a study of blood T cell repertoires in COVID-19. The protocol was immunoSEQ multiplex PCR, while the TCRdb copy is restricted to in-frame clones and leaves out a portion. The data show about 190,000 clones, with about 81% seen just once and approximately 14% held by the top ten. The sequence was obtained from a man in his thirties or forties with active or convalescent COVID-19. The sample consisted of peripheral blood. This rearrangement joins TRBV7-9 to TRBJ2-2, with 8 bases that match TRBD2. In nucleotides, the CDR3 is TGTGCCAGCAGCGGCACGGGGGGGCGGGCCGGGGAGCTGTTTTTT. It specifies CASSGTGGRAGELFF.